This T cell receptor (beta chain) comes out of a study of T cell changes during pregnancy in multiple sclerosis. Germline-derived CDR1 and CDR2 are SGHVS and FNYEAQ. V shed 6 bases and J 3 bases; nucleotides not matched to a gene: 11. The CDR3 extends over 16 amino acids. Libraries were prepared by immunoSEQ multiplex PCR; TCRdb keeps only in-frame clonotypes and omits some of them. The table records over 70,000 clones, 94% of them present only once. This clonotype was sampled from a female donor with multiple sclerosis, enrolled in a pregnancy study. The chain joins TRBV7-6 to TRBJ2-3, with 8 bases aligning to TRBD2. Sample: peripheral blood, taken in the third trimester of pregnancy. CDR3 DNA: TGTGCCAGCAGTCCCGTCCGGTCGGGAGGGACAGATACGCAGTATTTT. Encoded protein: CASSPVRSGGTDTQYF.